These T cell receptor beta chains were read from a single sample in a study of Tregs in tolerant kidney transplant recipients. Sequencing used immunoSEQ multiplex PCR; TCRdb keeps in-frame clones, though not all of them. The sample holds about 50,000 clones, 89% seen once. This specimen consisted of CD8+ T cells from blood (PBMCs), obtained 12 months after the transplant. The receptor set was obtained from a human patient who received a combined kidney and bone marrow transplant. Some T cells may originate from the graft donor. Each CDR3 is given with its conserved first and last residue. The D gene is left open where the match is weak. For some rows the clone size is stated as once, few or many, or as a class when expanded; others skip it.

V	size	D	J	DNA	CDR3
TRBV5-1	NA	TRBD1	TRBJ1-2	TGCGCCAGCAGCTTCCGACAGGGAGAGGATGGCTACACCTTC	CASSFRQGEDGYTF
TRBV14	NA	TRBD1	TRBJ2-1	TGTGCCAGCAGCTACCGGGACAGGGCCTACAATGAGCAGTTCTTC	CASSYRDRAYNEQFF
TRBV9	NA	NA	TRBJ2-5	TGTGCCAGCAGCCCCACAACAGGGGGGGTAGGGCAGTACTTC	CASSPTTGGVGQYF
TRBV2	NA	TRBD1	TRBJ1-3	TGTGCCAGCAGTGGGGACAGCTCTGGAAACACCATATATTTT	CASSGDSSGNTIYF
TRBV4-2	NA	TRBD2	TRBJ2-7	TGTGCCAGCAGCTACCTTAGTAGCGGGCTCTACGAGCAGTACTTC	CASSYLSSGLYEQYF
TRBV4-1	NA	NA	TRBJ2-7	TGCGCCAGCAGCCAAGATCGGCCAGGGTGGGAGCAGTACTTC	CASSQDRPGWEQYF
TRBV19	NA	NA	TRBJ1-4	TGTGCCAGTAGTAGAAACCATGCAACTAATGAGAAACTGTTTTTT	CASSRNHATNEKLFF
TRBV4-3	NA	NA	TRBJ1-2	TGCGCCAGCAGCCAAGAACATTTGACTGCGGTCTATGGCTACACCTTC	CASSQEHLTAVYGYTF
TRBV6-5	NA	TRBD1	TRBJ1-6	TGTGCCAGCAGTTACTCGGTGGGACAGCTTAGTTCACCCCTCCACTTT	CASSYSVGQLSSPLHF
TRBV9	NA	NA	TRBJ2-1	TGTGCCAGCAGCGTAGACGGGGAGCAGTTCTTC	CASSVDGEQFF
TRBV7-3	once	TRBD2	TRBJ2-1	TGTGCCAGCAGCTTAAGAGTAGCGGGAGGGAACAATGAGCAGTTCTTC	CASSLRVAGGNNEQFF
TRBV28	NA	NA	TRBJ2-7	TGTGCCAGCAGTTTAAGGGGAACCTACGAGCAGTACTTC	CASSLRGTYEQYF
TRBV19	NA	NA	TRBJ2-1	TGTGCCAGTAGTGTAGCGGTGAGCTCCTACAATGAGCAGTTCTTC	CASSVAVSSYNEQFF
TRBV7-2	NA	NA	TRBJ2-7	TGTGCCAGCAGCTTAGGTTCCTCTCGCGAGCAGTACTTC	CASSLGSSREQYF
TRBV4-3	NA	TRBD2	TRBJ2-1	TGCGCCAGCAGCCAATTCCTAGCGGGAGACAATGAGCAGTTCTTC	CASSQFLAGDNEQFF
TRBV5-6	NA	TRBD2	TRBJ2-7	TGTGCCAGCAGCCAAGGGGCCCTATACGGGAGGACCTACGAGCAGTACTTC	CASSQGALYGRTYEQYF
TRBV7-9	few	NA	TRBJ1-5	TGCGCCAGCAGCCCTCGTGGGGGGGTGGATCAGCCCCAGCATTTT	CASSPRGGVDQPQHF
TRBV11-2	NA	TRBD1	TRBJ2-1	TGTGCCAGCAGCGACAGGGGCGGCGAGCAGTTCTTC	CASSDRGGEQFF
TRBV27	NA	TRBD2	TRBJ2-7	TGTGCCAGCAGTCTAGCGGGAGTGGGGGCGTACGAGCAGTACTTC	CASSLAGVGAYEQYF
TRBV19	NA	NA	TRBJ2-7	TGTGCCAGTAGTGCCTGGGACACCTCCTACGAGCAGTACTTC	CASSAWDTSYEQYF
TRBV2	few	TRBD1	TRBJ1-1	TGTGCCAGCAGTGGGGACAGGGGCTTCACCATGAACACTGAAGCTTTCTTT	CASSGDRGFTMNTEAFF
TRBV4-3	NA	NA	TRBJ2-2	TGCGCCAGCAGCCCACAGGAACCCCTAGAAGCCGGGGAGCTGTTTTTT	CASSPQEPLEAGELFF
TRBV30	once	TRBD1	TRBJ2-7	TGTGCCTGGCGGACAGGGTTCAACGACGAGCAGTACTTC	CAWRTGFNDEQYF
TRBV6-1	NA	NA	TRBJ2-7	TGTGCCAGCAGTGTAACGGGGGACAGCTCCTACGAGCAGTACTTC	CASSVTGDSSYEQYF
TRBV5-6	once	TRBD1	TRBJ1-1	TGTGCCAGCAGCTTGGGACAGGGGGCGGACACTGAAGCTTTCTTT	CASSLGQGADTEAFF
TRBV4-3	NA	TRBD1	TRBJ2-3	TGCGCCAGCAGCCAAGGAAACAGGGGTTTCACAGATACGCAGTATTTT	CASSQGNRGFTDTQYF
TRBV7-6	NA	TRBD2	TRBJ2-7	TGTGCCAGCAGCTCAACCCCGGGACTAGAGTCCTACGAGCAGTACTTC	CASSSTPGLESYEQYF
TRBV21-1	NA	NA	TRBJ2-1	TGTGCCACGGGACAAGAGGATGTTTCCTACAATGAGCAGTTCTTC	CATGQEDVSYNEQFF
TRBV9	NA	NA	TRBJ1-5	TGTGCCAGCAGCGCGGCAGGGGCTCAGCCCCAGCATTTT	CASSAAGAQPQHF
TRBV11-3	NA	TRBD2	TRBJ2-2	TGTGCCAGCAGCACCCGACTAGCGGGAGCCTCCGGGGAGCTGTTTTTT	CASSTRLAGASGELFF
TRBV9	NA	NA	TRBJ2-2	TGTGCCAGCAGCGTAGGGGAAAGGGAGGGGGAGGCCGGGGAGCTGTTTTTT	CASSVGEREGEAGELFF
TRBV27	NA	NA	TRBJ1-1	TGTGCCAGCAGTTTATCAGGGGGGGAAGGCATGAACACTGAAGCTTTCTTT	CASSLSGGEGMNTEAFF
TRBV11-2	once	NA	TRBJ2-7	TGTGCCAGCAGCTTAATTTCTAATACCTACGGTCAGGGTCTTGGGGAGCAGTACTTC	CASSLISNTYGQGLGEQYF
TRBV4-1	NA	NA	TRBJ1-2	TGCGCCAGCAGCCAAGACACAGCTCTTAGCTATGGCTACACCTTC	CASSQDTALSYGYTF
TRBV5-1	NA	TRBD2	TRBJ2-7	TGCGCCAGCAGCTCGACTAGCGGGAGGGCCGGCGAGCAGTACTTC	CASSSTSGRAGEQYF
TRBV9	NA	NA	TRBJ2-2	TGTGCCAGCAGCGTAGACGAGGGAGTTGGCGGGGAGCTGTTTTTT	CASSVDEGVGGELFF
TRBV7-9	NA	TRBD2	TRBJ2-5	TGTGCCAGCAGCTTATTGAGGGGTAGCGGGAGGCCCGCGACCCAGTACTTC	CASSLLRGSGRPATQYF
TRBV14	NA	TRBD2	TRBJ2-7	TGTGCCAGCAGCCAAGGGCGGTGGCTAGCGGGAGGTGGGTACGAGCAGTACTTC	CASSQGRWLAGGGYEQYF
TRBV28	NA	NA	TRBJ2-7	TGTGCCAGCACCATTACAGGATACGAGCAGTACTTC	CASTITGYEQYF
TRBV5-5	NA	NA	TRBJ2-6	TGTGCCAGCAGCCCGGGACGGGGGTGGGCCAACGTCCTGACTTTC	CASSPGRGWANVLTF
TRBV11-2	once	NA	TRBJ2-2	TGTGCCAGCAGCTTAATTCGGGACTTCGGCACCGGGGAGCTGTTTTTT	CASSLIRDFGTGELFF
TRBV29-1	once	NA	TRBJ1-1	TGCAGCCCTGAGCCCCCGTTGAACACTGAAGCTTTCTTT	CSPEPPLNTEAFF
TRBV4-1	NA	NA	TRBJ1-2	TGCGCCAGCAGCCAAGATGGGGGCAGACCTACTTTAGGCTACACCTTC	CASSQDGGRPTLGYTF
TRBV29-1	NA	TRBD2	TRBJ2-5	TGCAGCGTTGAAGACTTCCCGACTAGCGAGTACCAAGAGACCCAGTACTTC	CSVEDFPTSEYQETQYF
TRBV6-5	NA	NA	TRBJ2-7	TGTGCCAGCAGTCGCCTTTCGGAGCGGTACGAGCAGTACTTC	CASSRLSERYEQYF
TRBV4-3	few	NA	TRBJ1-3	TGCGCCAGCAGCCACGGGAGCTCTGGAAACACCATATATTTT	CASSHGSSGNTIYF
TRBV6-1	once	NA	TRBJ2-7	TGTGCCAGCAGTGAGGATGCAGGGAAGTCCTACGAGCAGTACTTC	CASSEDAGKSYEQYF
TRBV4-2	NA	NA	TRBJ2-6	TGTGCCAGCAGCCAAGATTTGGGGCCTGGGGCCAACGTCCTGACTTTC	CASSQDLGPGANVLTF
TRBV15	NA	NA	TRBJ2-5	TGTGCCACCAGGTACAGTTTCAACCAAGAGACCCAGTACTTC	CATRYSFNQETQYF
TRBV19	few	TRBD1	TRBJ2-7	TGTGCCAGTACTATGGGACAGGGCTACGAGCAGTACTTC	CASTMGQGYEQYF
TRBV30	NA	NA	TRBJ2-5	TGTGCCTGGAGTGTACCCTATATACAAGAGACCCAGTACTTC	CAWSVPYIQETQYF
TRBV5-5	NA	NA	TRBJ2-7	TGTGCCAGCAGCTTGCTTCGACAGTTTTACGAGCAGTACTTC	CASSLLRQFYEQYF
TRBV28	NA	TRBD2	TRBJ2-7	TGTGCCAGCAGTTTATCCCCCCCGTCCGGGAGGGGCGAGCAGTACTTC	CASSLSPPSGRGEQYF
TRBV19	NA	NA	TRBJ1-2	TGTGCCAGTACCCCGACAGACTACTATGGCTACACCTTC	CASTPTDYYGYTF
TRBV7-9	NA	NA	TRBJ1-1	TGTGCCAGCAGCGTCAACTGGGAGAGGGAGGGTGAAGCTTTCTTT	CASSVNWEREGEAFF